This T cell receptor beta chain comes out of a study of regulatory T cells in long-lasting Graves disease. Study-wide points: Study of thyroid tissue was not done, with only peripheral blood studied.

In this sample, this clonotype turned up many times. Its antigen is unidentified. V was clipped by 8 bases and J by 3 bases; unmatched bases: 11. This CDR3 is 15 amino acids long. The germline CDR1 and CDR2 sequences are DFQATT and SNEGSKA (reference sequence). Sample time point: newly diagnosed GD, antithyroid drugs for less than 3 months. TCR sequences were obtained from RNA taken from PBMCs. EDTA tubes collected 7.5 to 9 milliliters of peripheral blood. Arm-PCR of CDR3 regions with iRepertoire HTBI primers generated TCR beta libraries. TCRdb analysed the multiplex PCR reads with MiXCR anew, one entry per CDR3 protein. Of around 480,000 distinct CDR3 sequences detected, 15% to 20% appear once; the ten largest clones hold roughly an eighth. The data also belong to a second study, concerning T cells in Graves' hyperthyroidism and ophthalmopathy. From that study: An initial round of RT-PCR targeting the TCR CDR3 relied on the HTBI primer set. Also found in blood were most expanded thyroid clonotypes above 0.001.

The TCR was taken from a man in his forties with Graves disease. This material consisted of peripheral blood mononuclear cells (PBMCs), taken at new diagnosis, from a patient treated with antithyroid drugs. The gene calls are TRBV20-1 and TRBJ2-4; TRBD2 matches at 9 bases. In nucleotides, the CDR3 is TGCAGTATAGTTAGCGGGAGAGGGGACAAAAACATTCAGTACTTC. Translated, it gives CSIVSGRGDKNIQYF.